This T cell receptor beta chain came from a study of tumor-infiltrating lymphocytes in oesophageal squamous cell carcinoma. The CDR3 length is 14 residues. Germline V CDR1 and CDR2: SGHNT, YYREEE (reference sequence). TCRdb re-called the PCR reads through MiXCR, storing one row per CDR3 protein. The repertoire includes roughly 20,000 distinct CDR3 sequences, roughly 37% of them detected once, and roughly 7.1% sits in the top ten. The TCR sequence derives from a male donor with esophageal squamous cell carcinoma. The sample was blood. The rearrangement uses TRBV5-4 and TRBJ2-4; D gene uncertain. The J call may not be correct, given that the DNA end is closer to TRBJ2-5. The CDR3 sequence: CASSLLSNQETQYF. The CDR3, as DNA: TGTGCCAGCAGCTTGCTCTCCAACCAAGAGACCCAGTACTTC.